This TCR beta chain was identified in a study of type 1 and type 2 diabetes patients. Amplification started from genomic DNA. The TCR beta CDR3 region was amplified using 30 forward and 13 reverse primers. A single record per CDR3 protein comes from TCRdb applying MiXCR to the multiplex PCR reads. Among 250,000 or so distinct CDR3 sequences listed, 47% were seen once. About this clonotype: Relative to the germline gene, one junction end is altered; a read error may explain this.

The sequence was obtained from a man aged 18-30 years with type 2 diabetes. The specimen was peripheral blood mononuclear cells (PBMCs).

This CDR3 reads CASSELDREFMNTEASF. For the CDR3, the DNA is TGTGCCAGCAGCGAGTTGGACAGAGAATTCATGAACACTGAAGCTTCCTTT. The chain employs TRBV2 and TRBJ1-1; TRBD1 might be the D (6 bases). The CDR3 is made up of 17 amino acids. CDR1 and CDR2 (germline): SNHLY, FYNNEI.